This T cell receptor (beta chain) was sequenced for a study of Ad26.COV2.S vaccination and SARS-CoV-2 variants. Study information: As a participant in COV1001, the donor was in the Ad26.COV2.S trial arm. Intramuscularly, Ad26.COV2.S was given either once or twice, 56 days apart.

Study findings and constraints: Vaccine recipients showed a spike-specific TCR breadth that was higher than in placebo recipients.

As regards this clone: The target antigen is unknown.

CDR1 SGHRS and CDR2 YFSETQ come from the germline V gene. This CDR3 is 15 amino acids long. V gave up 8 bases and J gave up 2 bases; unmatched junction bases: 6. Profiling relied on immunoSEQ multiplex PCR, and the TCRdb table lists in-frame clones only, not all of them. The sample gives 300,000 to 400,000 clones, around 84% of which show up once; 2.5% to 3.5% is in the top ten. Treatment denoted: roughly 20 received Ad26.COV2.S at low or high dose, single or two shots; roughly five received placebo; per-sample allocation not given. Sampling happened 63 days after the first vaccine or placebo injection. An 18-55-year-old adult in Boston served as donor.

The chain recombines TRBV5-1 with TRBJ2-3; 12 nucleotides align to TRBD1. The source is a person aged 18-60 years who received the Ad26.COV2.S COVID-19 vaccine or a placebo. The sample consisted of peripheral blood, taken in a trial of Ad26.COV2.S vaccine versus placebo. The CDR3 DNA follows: TGCGCCAGTACCGGGACAGGGGGCGACACAGATACGCAGTATTTT. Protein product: CASTGTGGDTDTQYF.